This T cell receptor (beta chain) was identified in a study of blood T cell repertoires in COVID-19. About the research overall: Specimens from acute and convalescent COVID-19 originated in the United States, Italy and Spain.

Some clones are missing from TCRdb's copy, which holds only in-frame ones; the method was immunoSEQ multiplex PCR. The sample includes 150,000 or so clones, roughly nine tenths of them seen just once. CDR3 size: 13 residues. V lost 2 bases, J lost 4 bases, and 9 bases lay in between. Germline loops: CDR1 ENHRY, CDR2 SYGVKD. Those enrolled in Seattle joined during active infection and were followed longitudinally afterward. This TCR derives from a young man with COVID-19, enrolled during active disease. The V and J genes are TRBV10-3 and TRBJ2-7, with D possibly matching TRBD1 (5 bases). The sequencing input was peripheral blood. The DNA of the CDR3 is TGTGCCATCAGTGAGGGACAACGTTACGAGCAGTACTTC. Amino acid sequence: CAISEGQRYEQYF.